This T cell receptor beta chain was captured in a study of OX40 agonist ivuxolimab in advanced cancers. Using immunoSEQ multiplex PCR, the repertoire was profiled, and TCRdb retains in-frame clones only, with some absent. The repertoire holds under 70,000 clones, with 86% as singletons. Germline V gene sequence: CDR1 SGHRS, CDR2 YFSETQ. Losses at the gene ends were 7 bases for V and 8 bases for J; bases not matched to a gene: 12. This CDR3 is built from 14 residues. The material sequenced was CD4+ or CD8+ T cells sorted from blood, taken in a trial of the OX40 agonist ivuxolimab. The V gene is TRBV5-1, the J gene TRBJ2-1; 7 bases are shared with TRBD2. The clonotype was recovered from an adult with an advanced solid tumor such as melanoma, head and neck, liver or kidney cancer. The DNA of the CDR3 is TGCGCCAGCCGCTCCTCGAGCGGGATGGATGAGCAGTTCTTC. It is translated as CASRSSSGMDEQFF.